The 10 T cell receptor beta chains listed next were all sequenced from one sample in a study of blood T cell repertoires in COVID-19. Profiling relied on immunoSEQ multiplex PCR, and the TCRdb table lists in-frame clones only, not all of them. The sample has fewer than 80,000 clones, around 80% seen once. The sequenced sample was peripheral blood. All receptors derive from a human donor in a cohort sampled during active COVID-19.

Only a few counts were recorded for this clone. The chain uses TRBV12-3 or TRBV12-4 and TRBJ2-7; 8 positions match TRBD2. The trim removed 5 bases at V and 5 bases at J, leaving 5 bases unmatched. The CDR3 length is 13 residues. CDR3 region: CASSRTGLDEQYF. CDR3 bases: TGTGCCAGCAGTAGAACGGGACTAGACGAGCAGTACTTC.

This clone was detected once. V and J are TRBV5-8 and TRBJ1-5; D is unresolved. With 0 bases removed from V and 1 base from J, the gap between germline ends came to 11 bases. Germline V gene sequence: CDR1 SGHTS, CDR2 YDEGEE. This CDR3 has 16 residues. CDR3 nucleotides: TGTGCCAGCAGCTTGGGGAGCGTTAGGAGCAATCAGCCCCAGCATTTT. Residues: CASSLGSVRSNQPQHF. Looking up the rest from reference TRBV5-8 and TRBJ1-5 gives the full variable domain: EAGVTQSPTHLIKTRGQQATLRCSPISGHTSVYWYQQALGLGLQFLLWYDEGEERNRGNFPPRFSGRQFPNYSSELNVNALELEDSALYLCASSLGSVRSNQPQHFGDGTRLSIL.

This sequence joins TRBV12-5 and TRBJ2-7; 8 bases agree with TRBD1. The germline V gene encodes CDR1 LGHNT and CDR2 FRNRAP. V shed 1 base and J 5 bases; nucleotides not matched to a gene: 4. This CDR3 is 14 amino acids long. The CDR3 loop reads CASGLGGTGNEQYF. CDR3 nucleotide sequence: TGTGCTAGTGGTTTGGGCGGGACAGGCAACGAGCAGTACTTC.

The chain recombines TRBV30 with TRBJ2-5; D gene uncertain. This CDR3 is built from 12 residues. V was shortened by 2 bases and J by 1 base, with 5 bases between the two germline ends. The V gene's germline CDR1 is GTSNPN and CDR2 SVGIG (reference sequence). CDR3 in amino acids: CAWSLVQETQYF. Here the CDR3 DNA reads TGTGCCTGGAGTTTAGTCCAAGAGACCCAGTACTTC.

The gene calls are TRBV5-8 and TRBJ2-1, with 7 nucleotides matching TRBD1. Germline V CDR1 and CDR2: SGHTS, YDEGEE. The ends lost 2 bases at V and 0 bases at J; junction bases unmatched: 5. The CDR3 sequence is 16 residues long. CDR3 region: CASSLGGSSSYNEQFF. CDR3 in DNA: TGTGCCAGCAGCTTAGGGGGCAGCAGCTCCTACAATGAGCAGTTCTTC. Full variable domain (missing parts from reference TRBV5-8 and TRBJ2-1): EAGVTQSPTHLIKTRGQQATLRCSPISGHTSVYWYQQALGLGLQFLLWYDEGEERNRGNFPPRFSGRQFPNYSSELNVNALELEDSALYLCASSLGGSSSYNEQFFGPGTRLTVL.

The chain employs TRBV7-2 and TRBJ2-1; 9 bases line up with TRBD2. The CDR3 runs to 15 residues. Germline V gives CDR1 SGHTA, CDR2 FQGNSA. V trimming: 3 bases; J trimming: 5 bases; junction bases outside the gene matches: 5. The CDR3 sequence is CASSFGGRDHNEQFF. DNA of the CDR3: TGTGCCAGCAGCTTTGGCGGGAGGGATCACAATGAGCAGTTCTTC.

V usage is TRBV9 and J usage is TRBJ2-3; 9 bases map to TRBD2. The V gene end was trimmed by 1 base and the J gene end by 6 bases; junction bases not matched to a gene: 9. The CDR3 is made up of 16 amino acids. Looked up from germline, CDR1 is SGDLS and CDR2 is YYNGEE. CDR3 sequence (DNA): TGTGCCAGCAGCGTAAGGGTAGCGGGAGTAGACGATACGCAGTATTTT. Protein: CASSVRVAGVDDTQYF.

This clone appeared a few times. The chain links TRBV7-3 to TRBJ2-7; 9 positions agree with TRBD2. The CDR3 contains 18 residues. Germline assignment: CDR1 SGHTA and CDR2 FQGTGA. Trimming at V came to 1 base and at J to 5 bases, leaving 15 bases not matched to a gene. The CDR3, as DNA: TGTGCCAGCAGCTTAATCCCCCGTCGTAGTAGCGGGAGCCACGAGCAGTACTTC. Encoded protein: CASSLIPRRSSGSHEQYF.

The gene calls are TRBV12-5 and TRBJ2-1; 11 nucleotides match TRBD2. The CDR3 loop spans 15 amino acids. The junction had 6 bases not matched to a gene; V was cut back by 7 bases and J by 4 bases. CDR1 and CDR2 from the germline V gene are LGHNT and FRNRAP. In DNA, the CDR3 is TGTGCTAGTGTCGGAACTAGCGGGAGTTACAATGAGCAGTTCTTC. Amino acids: CASVGTSGSYNEQFF.

This chain joins TRBV18 and TRBJ1-4, with TRBD1 identical over 7 bases. The CDR3 is made up of 15 amino acids. The J segment lost 3 bases and the V segment lost 5 bases, leaving 6 bases of the junction unmatched. The V gene's germline CDR1 is KGHSH and CDR2 LQKENI. The CDR3 sequence: CASSTDRAANEKLFF. In nucleotides, the CDR3 is TGTGCCAGCTCAACAGACAGGGCGGCTAATGAAAAACTGTTTTTT.